One and the same sample provided the 21 T cell receptor beta chains below, sequenced in a study of blood T cell repertoires in COVID-19. Generated by immunoSEQ multiplex PCR, the TCRdb table keeps only in-frame clones and is missing some. Of under 150,000 clones listed, roughly 84% are singletons. Sequencing was performed on PBMCs or T cells enriched from blood (not recorded which). All receptors derive from a man over 45 in a cohort exposed to, infected with or recovered from COVID-19 (not recorded which).

The CDR3 here is CATSDSYGYTF. CDR3 coding DNA: TGTGCCACCAGTGATTCGTATGGCTACACCTTC. The rearrangement joins TRBV24-1 to TRBJ1-2; D remains unclear. The CDR3 totals 11 residues. V lost 2 bases and J lost 5, with 2 bases in between. The germline V gene has CDR1 KGHDR and CDR2 SFDVKD.

This clone has only one observation. The gene calls are TRBV28 and TRBJ1-5, with D possibly being TRBD1 (5 bases). CDR1 is MDHEN, CDR2 SYDVKM, per germline. The V end was cut by 7 bases, the J end by 5 bases, with 12 bases between. CDR3 length: 13 residues. The CDR3 reads CASTEPGHQPQHF. The CDR3 nucleotides read TGTGCCAGCACCGAACCAGGGCATCAGCCCCAGCATTTT.

The J gene is TRBJ2-5, the V gene TRBV28, with a tentative D call TRBD2 (6 bases). This CDR3 is 14 amino acids long. Germline CDR1 is MDHEN and CDR2 is SYDVKM. Trimming left V 3 bases short and J 5 bases short, with 13 bases between. The DNA for the CDR3 is TGTGCCAGCAGTTTGGTGCTAGCGAAGGAGACCCAGTACTTC. This sequence encodes CASSLVLAKETQYF.

CDR3 region: CASSPTGLGETQYF. In DNA form, the CDR3 reads TGTGCCAGCAGCCCGACAGGGTTGGGGGAGACCCAGTACTTC. This rearrangement joins TRBV3-1 (or the pseudogene TRBV3-2) to TRBJ2-5, with 7 positions matching TRBD1. V dropped 4 bases and J dropped 5; count of bases not matched to a gene: 7. This CDR3 is built from 14 residues. CDR1 LGHDT and CDR2 YNNKEL come from the germline V gene (reference sequence).

The V call is TRBV7-2, the J call TRBJ2-1; D possibly corresponds to TRBD1 (5 bases). Per germline, CDR1 SGHTA and CDR2 FQGNSA. V dropped 1 base and J dropped 9 bases, with 13 bases sitting between them. The CDR3 runs to 14 residues. CDR3 nucleotides: TGTGCCAGCAGCTTAGACAGGAATCGCCCTGAGCAGTTCTTC. This sequence encodes CASSLDRNRPEQFF.

This clone was picked up one time. The CDR3 sequence: CASSRQGETWQITYEQYF. The CDR3 nucleotides read TGTGCCAGCAGCCGACAGGGGGAGACTTGGCAGATAACCTACGAGCAGTACTTC. The chain is built from TRBV13 and TRBJ2-7; TRBD1 agrees at 9 bases. This CDR3 is built from 18 residues. V shed 5 bases and J 2 bases; nucleotides not matched to a gene: 16. Germline V gene data show CDR1 as PRHDT and CDR2 as FYEKMQ (reference sequence). Full variable domain (rest looked up from reference TRBV13 and TRBJ2-7): AAGVIQSPRHLIKEKRETATLKCYPIPRHDTVYWYQQGPGQDPQFLISFYEKMQSDKGSIPDRFSAQQFSDYHSELNMSSLELGDSALYFCASSRQGETWQITYEQYFGPGTRLTVT.

The chain joins TRBV30 to TRBJ2-5; D not certain. Germline V gene sequence: CDR1 GTSNPN, CDR2 SVGIG (reference sequence). The CDR3 runs 13 residues. Trimming shortened V by 2 bases and J by 1 base, and 8 bases separated the two germline ends. The CDR3 coding sequence is TGTGCCTGGAGTTCGTCTAGCCAAGAGACCCAGTACTTC. Amino acids: CAWSSSSQETQYF.

The chain couples TRBV5-1 to TRBJ1-1; 7 bases map to TRBD1. This CDR3 comprises 14 residues. Trimming cost V 2 bases and J 4 bases; bases outside gene matches: 5. Germline values: CDR1 SGHRS, CDR2 YFSETQ. The CDR3 DNA follows: TGCGCCAGCAGCTTCAACAGGGGAGGCACTGAAGCTTTCTTT. It yields the protein CASSFNRGGTEAFF. The full variable domain, completed using reference TRBV5-1 and TRBJ1-1, is KAGVTQTPRYLIKTRGQQVTLSCSPISGHRSVSWYQQTPGQGLQFLFEYFSETQRNKGNFPGRFSGRQFSNSRSEMNVSTLELGDSALYLCASSFNRGGTEAFFGQGTRLTVV.

The chain has TRBV5-1 and TRBJ2-1, with TRBD2 matching 12 bases. With V trimmed by 5 bases and J by 3 bases, 6 bases remained unmatched. Germline V gene data show CDR1 as SGHRS and CDR2 as YFSETQ. This CDR3 has 16 amino acids. Here the CDR3 reads CASSPGLAGSYNEQFF. CDR3 nucleotides: TGCGCCAGCAGTCCAGGACTAGCGGGGAGCTACAATGAGCAGTTCTTC.

This clone is a singleton in its sample. The rearrangement uses TRBV12-3 or TRBV12-4 and TRBJ1-2; TRBD1 is a possible D gene (6 bases). Trimming pared 6 bases from V and 3 bases from J, leaving 8 bases between. This CDR3 contains 12 residues. Written as DNA, the CDR3 is TGTGCCAGCAGGGACAGCTACTATGGCTACACCTTC. As protein: CASRDSYYGYTF.

V usage is TRBV9 and J usage is TRBJ2-1; maybe TRBD1 (5 bases). Germline CDR1 reads SGDLS; CDR2 reads YYNGEE. The CDR3 extends over 13 amino acids. V dropped 3 bases and J dropped 15 bases, with 19 bases sitting between them. CDR3 sequence: CASSESPSGQRFF. The DNA for the CDR3 is TGTGCCAGCAGCGAGTCCCCCTCAGGGCAACGGTTCTTC.

The gene calls are TRBV5-4 and TRBJ2-7; TRBD2 matches 10 bases. Germline trimming cut 7 bases from V and 3 bases from J; bases unmatched to any gene: 10. Germline V gene lookup returns CDR1 SGHNT and CDR2 YYREEE (reference sequence). The CDR3 length is 15 residues. The CDR3: CASGLAGGGFYEQYF. CDR3 bases: TGTGCCAGCGGATTAGCGGGGGGCGGTTTCTACGAGCAGTACTTC.

The chain is built from TRBV6-5 and TRBJ2-7; no definite D call. Germline values: CDR1 MNHEY, CDR2 SVGAGI. The V end was cut by 6 bases, the J end by 2 bases, with 11 bases between. The CDR3 is made up of 13 amino acids. CDR3 amino acids: CASSLRVTYEQYF. In DNA, the CDR3 is TGTGCCAGCAGCCTCCGGGTTACCTACGAGCAGTACTTC.

V is TRBV4-3 and J is TRBJ2-5; D ambiguous. This CDR3 spans 13 amino acids. In germline, CDR1 is LGHNA, CDR2 YSLEER. Trimming took off 6 bases at V and 2 bases at J, with 10 bases between the two ends. The CDR3 nucleotides are TGCGCCAGCAGTCTGGCAATTCAAGAGACCCAGTACTTC. Protein product: CASSLAIQETQYF.

The chain couples TRBV28 to TRBJ1-1; no clear D. The germline gives CDR1 MDHEN, CDR2 SYDVKM. This CDR3 has 13 amino acids. The ends were cut back, 5 bases at V and 4 bases at J, with 11 bases in the middle. The CDR3 region is CASSPRGLTEAFF. CDR3 sequence (DNA): TGTGCCAGCAGTCCCCGCGGTCTCACTGAAGCTTTCTTT.

The J gene is TRBJ2-2, the V gene TRBV18, with D unclear. Germline loops: CDR1 KGHSH, CDR2 LQKENI. V lost 3 bases, J lost 2 bases, and 7 bases lay in between. This CDR3 spans 14 amino acids. CDR3 nucleotides: TGTGCCAGCTCACCTAGCCTTAACACCGGGGAGCTGTTTTTT. This gives the protein CASSPSLNTGELFF.

The rearrangement links TRBV6-2 or TRBV6-3 to TRBJ2-7, with D possibly being TRBD1 (5 bases). This CDR3 has 14 amino acids. Germline-derived CDR1 and CDR2 are MNHEY and SVGEGT. Trimming pared 4 bases from V and 1 base from J, leaving 11 bases between. CDR3 protein: CASSSLTVSYEQYF. CDR3 sequence (DNA): TGTGCCAGCAGTTCATTGACAGTTTCCTACGAGCAGTACTTC.

The rearrangement uses TRBV10-3 and TRBJ1-1; D may be TRBD1 (6 bases). The CDR3 covers 14 residues. Germline-derived CDR1 and CDR2 are ENHRY and SYGVKD. V was pared by 5 bases and J by 7 bases, with 17 bases between. CDR3 bases: TGTGCCATCAGTAAGGCAGGGGTAATGGGTGAAGCTTTCTTT. Protein: CAISKAGVMGEAFF.

J is TRBJ1-2 and V is TRBV19, with D perhaps matching TRBD1 (5 bases). The CDR3 length is 15 residues. The germline CDR1 and CDR2 sequences are LNHDA and SQIVND (reference sequence). Trimming removed 3 bases at V and 6 bases at J, with 17 bases between. This CDR3 is CASSIRQTPSHGYTF. The CDR3, as DNA: TGTGCCAGTAGTATCCGACAGACTCCTTCCCATGGCTACACCTTC.

The chain has TRBV19 and TRBJ2-7; 8 bases agree with TRBD2. The CDR3 has 15 amino acids. Germline CDR1 is LNHDA and CDR2 is SQIVND (reference sequence). With 5 bases clipped from V and 0 bases from J, the junction kept 6 bases outside the gene matches. This CDR3 is CASSLSGRVSYEQYF. The CDR3 nucleotides read TGTGCCAGTAGTCTGTCCGGGAGGGTCTCCTACGAGCAGTACTTC.

This chain joins TRBV4-1 and TRBJ1-2, with 7 bases fitting TRBD1. Per the germline V gene, CDR1 is MGHRA and CDR2 is YSYEKL. After removal of 2 bases from V and 8 bases from J, the junction contained 8 bases not matched to a gene. This CDR3 is built from 14 residues. The CDR3 nucleotides are TGCGCCAGCAGCCAAATTGCTAGGGGGCAGGGCTACACCTTC. This encodes CASSQIARGQGYTF.